The 23 T cell receptor beta chains below were found in one sample sequenced in a study of cytomegalovirus exposure and HLA in healthy donors. The PCR made use of 60 Vbeta and 13 Jbeta primers. The data were produced by immunoSEQ multiplex PCR, yet TCRdb's version contains in-frame clones alone and is incomplete. The sample contains roughly 190,000 clones, roughly 86% of which appear only once. Sequencing was performed on PBMCs. These receptors all come from a man aged 35-49 years in good health and CMV-seropositive.

The chain carries TRBV30 and TRBJ2-5, with a tentative D call TRBD1 (5 bases). Germline V gene lookup returns CDR1 GTSNPN and CDR2 SVGIG (reference sequence). This CDR3 comprises 12 residues. V gave up 5 bases and J gave up 5 bases, with 12 bases separating them. The CDR3 sequence: CAWGDSRETQYF. CDR3 in DNA: TGTGCCTGGGGAGACAGTCGCGAGACCCAGTACTTC.

This clone has a handful of counts. The chain combines TRBV5-1 with TRBJ1-2; TRBD1 matches at 10 bases. V gave up 0 bases and J gave up 7 bases; unmatched junction bases: 3. This CDR3 contains 14 residues. Germline V gene sequence: CDR1 SGHRS, CDR2 YFSETQ. The chain's CDR3 is CASSLGDRGIGYTF. In DNA form, the CDR3 reads TGCGCCAGCAGCTTGGGGGACAGGGGTATTGGCTACACCTTC. Looking up the rest from reference TRBV5-1 and TRBJ1-2 gives the full variable domain: KAGVTQTPRYLIKTRGQQVTLSCSPISGHRSVSWYQQTPGQGLQFLFEYFSETQRNKGNFPGRFSGRQFSNSRSEMNVSTLELGDSALYLCASSLGDRGIGYTFGSGTRLTVV.

In nucleotides, the CDR3 is TGTGCCAGCTCACCCTTTCAGGGGAACACAGATACGCAGTATTTT. Translating it yields CASSPFQGNTDTQYF. The V and J genes are TRBV18 and TRBJ2-3; TRBD1 might be the D (6 bases). The germline V and J ends were trimmed by 3 bases and 2 bases, with 12 bases remaining between them. Germline V gene lookup returns CDR1 KGHSH and CDR2 LQKENI. The CDR3 loop spans 15 amino acids.

The V call is TRBV5-1, the J call TRBJ2-1, with 9 nucleotides matching TRBD1. This CDR3 has 15 amino acids. Trimming removed 2 bases from V and 1 base from J; junction bases left unmatched: 1. CDR1 and CDR2 (germline): SGHRS, YFSETQ. CDR3 residues: CASSFGTGSYNEQFF. CDR3 DNA: TGCGCCAGCAGCTTCGGGACAGGGTCCTACAATGAGCAGTTCTTC.

The gene calls are TRBV19 and TRBJ2-2, with 9 bases identical to TRBD1. Germline lookup yields CDR1 LNHDA and CDR2 SQIVND (reference sequence). CDR3 size: 16 residues. J gave up 7 bases and V 6 bases, and 12 bases lay outside the gene matches. The CDR3 DNA reads as TGTGCCAGTAGAAGGCGGACAGGGGAGGCGGGCGGGGAGCTGTTTTTT. Its translation is CASRRRTGEAGGELFF.

The chain recombines TRBV4-3 with TRBJ2-5; 8 positions match TRBD1. Per germline, CDR1 LGHNA and CDR2 YSLEER. This CDR3 has 14 amino acids. Trimming cost V 1 base and J 4 bases; bases outside gene matches: 2. As DNA, the CDR3 is TGCGCCAGCAGCCAAGGCCAGGGGGCAGAGACCCAGTACTTC. It is translated as CASSQGQGAETQYF.

The gene calls are TRBV25-1 and TRBJ2-5; 9 bases are shared with TRBD1. CDR1 MGHDK and CDR2 SYGVNS come from the germline V gene. The CDR3 loop spans 16 amino acids. V lost 5 bases and J lost 5; bases outside the gene matches: 12. The CDR3 coding sequence is TGTGCCAGCAGTCCTGGGACAGGGAACCTCTGGGAGACCCAGTACTTC. Amino acids: CASSPGTGNLWETQYF.

The chain recombines TRBV10-1 with TRBJ1-6; 7 positions agree with TRBD1. The CDR3 contains 14 residues. Germline V gene lookup returns CDR1 WNHNN and CDR2 SYGVQD (reference sequence). The V segment lost 4 bases and the J segment 10 bases; nucleotides outside the gene matches: 7. The CDR3 loop is CASSGRQGGSPLHF. CDR3 bases: TGCGCCAGCAGTGGACGACAGGGAGGCTCACCCCTCCACTTT.

The V call is TRBV10-1, the J call TRBJ1-5; D is possibly TRBD1 (5 bases). Trimming removed 0 bases at V and 8 bases at J, with 17 bases between. The CDR3 is 16 amino acids. CDR1 is WNHNN and CDR2 is SYGVQD in the germline V gene (reference sequence). The CDR3 nucleotides are TGCGCCAGCAGTGAGTCGTTTGGCGGGGGGTTAAAGCCCCAGCATTTT. It yields the protein CASSESFGGGLKPQHF.

The chain joins TRBV6-1 to TRBJ2-7, with D possibly TRBD2 on 6 matching bases. Trimming pared 6 bases from V and 3 bases from J, leaving 12 bases between. The CDR3 has 13 amino acids. From germline, CDR1 is MNHNS and CDR2 SASEGT. CDR3 region: CASRRDGIYEQYF. The CDR3 DNA reads as TGTGCCAGCAGGCGGGACGGCATCTACGAGCAGTACTTC.

The J gene is TRBJ2-5, the V gene TRBV4-2; 9 nucleotides match TRBD2. This CDR3 spans 14 amino acids. CDR1 is LGHNA and CDR2 is YNFKEQ in the germline V gene. Losses at the gene ends were 0 bases for V and 13 bases for J; bases not matched to a gene: 9. The CDR3 DNA reads as TGTGCCAGCAGCCAAGATCTGCTTAGCGGGAGTTGGTACTTC. Its protein product is CASSQDLLSGSWYF.

The rearrangement links TRBV4-3 to TRBJ2-4; 9 nucleotides align to TRBD2. Trimming cost V 0 bases and J 8 bases; bases outside gene matches: 5. CDR1 and CDR2 from the germline V gene are LGHNA and YSLEER. The CDR3 totals 15 residues. The CDR3 is CASSQEGREGYIQYF. The CDR3 DNA is TGCGCCAGCAGCCAAGAGGGGCGGGAGGGGTACATTCAGTACTTC.

The chain employs TRBV7-3 and TRBJ2-7; D is uncertain. CDR1 and CDR2 (germline): SGHTA, FQGTGA. This CDR3 has 11 amino acids. Trimming cost V 2 bases and J 7 bases, with 6 bases left between them. CDR3 DNA sequence: TGTGCCAGCAGCTTAGCCCAGGAGCAGTACTTC. As protein: CASSLAQEQYF.

The chain recombines TRBV7-3 with TRBJ2-3; 7 bases map to TRBD2. V lost 5 bases and J lost 3; bases outside the gene matches: 8. The CDR3 has 15 residues. The germline V gene encodes CDR1 SGHTA and CDR2 FQGTGA. CDR3 in DNA: TGTGCCAGCAGCCTAAGCGGGATTGGGACAGATACGCAGTATTTT. Its protein product is CASSLSGIGTDTQYF.

V is TRBV30 and J is TRBJ2-3, with 7 bases lining up with TRBD2. The CDR3 runs 13 residues. Germline loops: CDR1 GTSNPN, CDR2 SVGIG (reference sequence). V lost 3 bases to trimming and J lost 8 bases; unmatched junction nucleotides: 8. In DNA, the CDR3 is TGTGCCTGGAGAGGGAGCGGGATAGGTACGCAGTATTTT. It translates to CAWRGSGIGTQYF.

This clone was seen once. The chain combines TRBV5-6 with TRBJ1-6, with 7 bases that match TRBD1. The CDR3 consists of 15 residues. V lost 4 bases and J lost 9; bases outside the gene matches: 10. Germline-derived CDR1 and CDR2 are SGHDT and YYEEEE. The CDR3 DNA sequence: TGTGCCAGCAGCCCGCCGGACAGGCCCCCTTCACCCCTCCACTTT. Encoded protein: CASSPPDRPPSPLHF.

The chain combines TRBV7-3 with TRBJ2-2; 7 positions agree with TRBD2. V was pared by 5 bases and J by 4 bases, with 13 bases of the junction left unmatched. CDR3 size: 17 residues. Germline assignment: CDR1 SGHTA and CDR2 FQGTGA. The CDR3 coding sequence is TGTGCCAGCAGCCTACGCGGGAGACGAGCGGGCACCGGGGAGCTGTTTTTT. This codes for CASSLRGRRAGTGELFF.

This clone came up once. The V gene is TRBV11-3, the J gene TRBJ2-7; D gene uncertain. V was pared by 6 bases and J by 2 bases, with 14 bases between. This CDR3 is 14 amino acids long. Per germline, CDR1 SGHNT and CDR2 YENEEA. The CDR3 sequence: CASSPGGHTYEQYF. DNA of the CDR3: TGTGCCAGCAGTCCCGGTGGGCACACCTACGAGCAGTACTTC.

On this clone itself: Other DNA sequences within the sample encode an identical CDR3. The chain joins TRBV2 to TRBJ2-1; D is possibly TRBD2 (6 bases). The CDR3 sequence is 17 residues long. Germline V lookup: CDR1 SNHLY, CDR2 FYNNEI. Trimming left V 1 base short and J 0 bases short, with 13 bases between. The CDR3 bases are TGTGCCAGCAGTGAAGTGGCTAGCGTGAGCTCCTACAATGAGCAGTTCTTC. It encodes CASSEVASVSSYNEQFF.

This chain links TRBV27 with TRBJ2-7, with D unclear. CDR1 is MNHEY, CDR2 SMNVEV, per germline (reference sequence). V was pared by 1 base and J by 0 bases, with 10 bases between. CDR3 length: 15 residues. The CDR3 region has the DNA TGTGCCAGCAGTTTATGGGCAGTGAGCTCCTACGAGCAGTACTTC. Translation: CASSLWAVSSYEQYF.

The chain employs TRBV9 and TRBJ2-1; 7 nucleotides match TRBD1. Per germline, CDR1 SGDLS and CDR2 YYNGEE. This CDR3 comprises 17 residues. Trimming cost V 0 bases and J 2 bases; bases outside gene matches: 8. The CDR3 region is CASSVAPLGQPYNEQFF. In DNA form, the CDR3 reads TGTGCCAGCAGCGTAGCTCCACTGGGACAGCCCTACAATGAGCAGTTCTTC.

CDR3 residues: CASNPQSWDTAYEQYF. CDR3 coding DNA: TGTGCCAGCAACCCCCAGAGTTGGGACACAGCCTACGAGCAGTACTTC. The genes are TRBV6-6 and TRBJ2-7, with D maybe TRBD1 (6 bases). Germline V gene sequence: CDR1 MNHNY, CDR2 SVGAGI (reference sequence). The ends were cut back, 7 bases at V and 2 bases at J, with 21 bases in the middle. This CDR3 contains 16 residues.

The rearrangement joins TRBV28 to TRBJ2-7; 8 bases are a match to TRBD2. V lost 6 bases and J lost 3; bases outside the gene matches: 7. The germline CDR1 and CDR2 sequences are MDHEN and SYDVKM. The CDR3 extends over 14 amino acids. As DNA, the CDR3 is TGTGCCAGCAGATCAAGCGGGAGAGGCTACGAGCAGTACTTC. This gives the protein CASRSSGRGYEQYF.